The next 23 T cell receptor beta chains were all read from a single sample in a study of shared clonotypes between healthy human individuals. The protocol was immunoSEQ multiplex PCR, while the TCRdb copy is restricted to in-frame clones and leaves out a portion. The table records roughly 720,000 clones, 90% of them present only once. Sequenced sample: memory CD8+ T cells from PBMCs. Subset indicated: CD45RO+ cells pooled with CCR7-negative TemRA cells. These receptors originate from a man aged 18 to 29 in good health. Some clones in this sample may be carry-over from other donors' samples.

The chain combines TRBV7-9 with TRBJ2-7; D perhaps matches TRBD1 (6 bases). Per germline, CDR1 SEHNR and CDR2 FQNEAQ (reference sequence). The CDR3 spans 16 residues. Trimming shortened V by 3 bases and J by 2 bases, and 17 bases separated the two germline ends. Here the CDR3 reads CASSFPSGALTYEQYF. In DNA form, the CDR3 reads TGTGCCAGCAGCTTTCCATCAGGGGCCCTTACCTACGAGCAGTACTTC.

The table lists this clone with many counts. V is TRBV27 and J is TRBJ2-7; 7 nucleotides agree with TRBD2. This CDR3 is built from 15 residues. V was clipped by 3 bases and J by 5 bases; unmatched bases: 10. Germline V gives CDR1 MNHEY, CDR2 SMNVEV (reference sequence). The CDR3 DNA reads TGTGCCAGCAGTTTTCGCCCAGGGAGGGTCGACGAGCAGTACTTC. Protein sequence: CASSFRPGRVDEQYF.

The chain employs TRBV6-1 and TRBJ1-1, with unresolved D. Trimming shortened V by 2 bases and J by 0 bases, and 7 bases separated the two germline ends. Germline V CDR1 and CDR2: MNHNS, SASEGT. The CDR3 is 14 amino acids. CDR3 nucleotides: TGTGCCAGCAGTGAATCCCTCCTGAACACTGAAGCTTTCTTT. It specifies CASSESLLNTEAFF.

V gene TRBV7-2 combines with J gene TRBJ1-4; unclear D gene. V was clipped by 5 bases and J by 13 bases, with 26 bases between them. The CDR3 is 16 amino acids. Germline loops: CDR1 SGHTA, CDR2 FQGNSA. CDR3 sequence reads: CASSPRLSLPDKLLFF. The CDR3 DNA reads TGTGCCAGCAGCCCGCGCCTTTCTTTGCCTGACAAGTTACTGTTTTTT.

This clone showed up just once. The chain carries TRBV19 and TRBJ2-5; the D gene is possibly TRBD1 (6 bases). CDR3 size: 15 residues. Germline lookup yields CDR1 LNHDA and CDR2 SQIVND (reference sequence). Trimming shortened V by 3 bases and J by 4 bases, and 15 bases separated the two germline ends. The CDR3 reads CASSMARRGRETQYF. The CDR3 nucleotides read TGTGCCAGTAGTATGGCTCGCAGGGGTAGAGAGACCCAGTACTTC.

This clone was recorded only once. This chain links TRBV28 with TRBJ1-4, with 12 bases identical to TRBD1. The J segment lost 8 bases and the V segment lost 5 bases, leaving 9 bases of the junction unmatched. Looked up from germline, CDR1 is MDHEN and CDR2 is SYDVKM. This CDR3 is built from 16 residues. CDR3 sequence: CASSPRDRGLWEKLFF. CDR3 in DNA: TGTGCCAGCAGTCCCCGGGACAGGGGGCTGTGGGAAAAACTGTTTTTT.

On this clone: An end of the junction differs from the germline gene, which may be a read error. J is TRBJ2-7 and V is TRBV11-2; 8 nucleotides match TRBD2. Germline CDR1 is SGHAT and CDR2 is FQNNGV. The CDR3 is 16 residues long. CDR3 amino acids: CASSLATSGTLYGQYF. The CDR3 nucleotides read TGTGCCAGCAGCTTAGCAACTAGCGGAACCCTCTACGGGCAGTACTTC.

The CDR3 region is CASSSPPGLAGAGDTQYF. CDR3 bases: TGTGCCAGCAGCTCACCGCCGGGGCTAGCGGGAGCCGGAGATACGCAGTATTTT. This chain joins TRBV9 and TRBJ2-3, with TRBD2 matching over 10 bases. Germline CDR1 SGDLS, CDR2 YYNGEE. The CDR3 has 18 amino acids. Losses at the gene ends were 4 bases for V and 5 bases for J; bases not matched to a gene: 16. Looking up the rest from reference TRBV9 and TRBJ2-3 gives the full variable domain: DSGVTQTPKHLITATGQRVTLRCSPRSGDLSVYWYQQSLDQGLQFLIQYYNGEERAKGNILERFSAQQFPDLHSELNLSSLELGDSALYFCASSSPPGLAGAGDTQYFGPGTRLTVL.

This chain joins TRBV2 and TRBJ2-7, with 9 bases that match TRBD2. The CDR3 totals 13 residues. The germline V gene has CDR1 SNHLY and CDR2 FYNNEI. V gave up 5 bases and J gave up 5 bases; unmatched junction bases: 4. CDR3 sequence (DNA): TGTGCCAGCAGTACCATAGCGGGAGACGAGCAGTACTTC. As protein: CASSTIAGDEQYF.

In this sample, this clone turned up many times. Within the sample, other DNA sequences also encode this same CDR3. The genes are TRBV9 and TRBJ1-5, with D perhaps matching TRBD1 (6 bases). Germline values: CDR1 SGDLS, CDR2 YYNGEE. The V and J ends lost 0 bases and 4 bases respectively, with 8 bases between them. This CDR3 has 14 amino acids. The CDR3 DNA follows: TGTGCCAGCAGCGTAGACACAGGGAATCAGCCCCAGCATTTT. It codes for CASSVDTGNQPQHF.

The V call is TRBV27, the J call TRBJ2-7; D is possibly TRBD1 (6 bases). Germline lookup yields CDR1 MNHEY and CDR2 SMNVEV (reference sequence). The CDR3 covers 14 residues. Trimming shortened V by 5 bases and J by 6 bases, and 17 bases separated the two germline ends. CDR3 sequence (DNA): TGTGCCAGCAGTCTTTACAGGGATTCGGTCGAGCAGTACTTC. It translates to CASSLYRDSVEQYF.

This chain joins TRBV10-2 and TRBJ2-2; D might be TRBD1 or TRBD2, each matching 5 bases. Germline CDR1 reads WSHSY; CDR2 reads SAAADI. The V end was cut by 4 bases, the J end by 6 bases, with 15 bases between. This CDR3 region has 15 residues. CDR3 in DNA: TGCGCCAGCAGTGCTCTTTATCCGGGACCCGGGGAGCTGTTTTTT. This encodes CASSALYPGPGELFF.

The CDR3 nucleotides read TGTGCCAGCAGTCTGGGGGCGGAGAACACTGAAGCTTTCTTT. This sequence encodes CASSLGAENTEAFF. This chain connects TRBV6-1 to TRBJ1-1, with a possible D match to TRBD1 (6 bases). V dropped 5 bases and J dropped 1 base, with 11 bases sitting between them. The germline V gene encodes CDR1 MNHNS and CDR2 SASEGT. This CDR3 is built from 14 residues.

For this clone: The sample carries other DNA sequences with the same CDR3. The chain's CDR3 is CASSLGRSYEQYF. CDR3 sequence (DNA): TGTGCCAGCAGCCTGGGACGGTCCTACGAGCAGTACTTC. The J gene is TRBJ2-7, the V gene TRBV7-6; D possibly matches TRBD1 or TRBD2 (5 bases each). Trimming took off 5 bases at V and 1 base at J, with 9 bases between the two ends. The CDR3 sequence is 13 residues long. Germline CDR1 SGHVS, CDR2 FNYEAQ.

This clone was counted between two and nine times. The chain uses TRBV29-1 and TRBJ1-1, with D unresolved. The CDR3 has 13 residues. Germline loops: CDR1 SQVTM, CDR2 ANQGSEA. The V and J ends lost 7 bases and 0 bases respectively, with 12 bases between them. CDR3 sequence (DNA): TGCAGCGCTACGGACGGAGTGAACACTGAAGCTTTCTTT. Its protein is CSATDGVNTEAFF.

This sequence joins TRBV10-2 and TRBJ2-2; a possible D gene is TRBD1 (5 bases). This CDR3 has 15 residues. V was clipped by 6 bases and J by 0 bases, with 11 bases between them. Looked up from germline, CDR1 is WSHSY and CDR2 is SAAADI. CDR3 amino acids: CASSHRTSNTGELFF. The DNA of the CDR3 is TGCGCCAGCAGCCACAGGACCTCGAACACCGGGGAGCTGTTTTTT.

This chain connects TRBV27 to TRBJ2-1, with 8 bases aligning to TRBD2. Germline V gene data show CDR1 as MNHEY and CDR2 as SMNVEV (reference sequence). This CDR3 spans 15 amino acids. V lost 5 bases, J lost 7 bases, and 10 bases stayed unmatched. CDR3: CASSRPGLGRNEQFF. The CDR3 DNA reads TGTGCCAGCAGTCGGCCGGGACTAGGTCGTAATGAGCAGTTCTTC.

The gene calls are TRBV28 and TRBJ2-3, with 7 bases aligning to TRBD2. Germline CDR1 and CDR2: MDHEN and SYDVKM. Germline trimming cut 3 bases from V and 0 bases from J; bases unmatched to any gene: 12. The CDR3 totals 18 residues. CDR3 DNA sequence: TGTGCCAGCAGTTTTTGGGGGGAGGGATCCTTTAGCACAGATACGCAGTATTTT. Protein product: CASSFWGEGSFSTDTQYF.

This clone was seen just once. V and J are TRBV19 and TRBJ2-7; 7 bases agree with TRBD1. In germline, CDR1 is LNHDA, CDR2 SQIVND (reference sequence). This CDR3 is 16 amino acids long. Trimming cost V 7 bases and J 0 bases; bases outside gene matches: 12. CDR3 loop: CASTPYHRDSSYEQYF. The CDR3 DNA is TGTGCCAGTACCCCGTACCATCGGGACAGCTCCTACGAGCAGTACTTC.

The chain is built from TRBV4-3 and TRBJ2-1, with unresolved D. CDR1 is LGHNA, CDR2 YSLEER, per germline. The CDR3 has 16 amino acids. Trimming stripped 0 bases from V and 5 bases from J, with 14 bases between. The CDR3 region has the DNA TGCGCCAGCAGCCAAGATCACCGACGTCCTGACAATGAGCAGTTCTTC. Translated: CASSQDHRRPDNEQFF.

The chain recombines TRBV7-9 with TRBJ2-3, with D perhaps matching TRBD1 (6 bases). Germline V gene data show CDR1 as SEHNR and CDR2 as FQNEAQ (reference sequence). The ends were cut back, 1 base at V and 4 bases at J, with 12 bases in the middle. The CDR3 covers 15 residues. CDR3 nucleotides: TGTGCCAGCAGCTTAGACAGGGTGGAGGCAGATACGCAGTATTTT. This sequence encodes CASSLDRVEADTQYF.

The chain recombines TRBV21-1 with TRBJ2-5; the DNA was not compared with TRBD1, the D call given in the table. TRBV21-1 is recorded as a pseudogene. The CDR3 is 12 amino acids. The CDR3 nucleotides read TGTGCCAGCAGCAAGGCAAAAGAGACCCAGTACTTC. Its translation: CASSKAKETQYF.

The V call is TRBV2, the J call TRBJ2-1; D call uncertain. Trimming left V 4 bases short and J 5 bases short, with 6 bases between. Germline CDR1 and CDR2: SNHLY and FYNNEI. This CDR3 region has 12 residues. As DNA, the CDR3 is TGTGCCAGCAGTGGGGGTGACAATGAGCAGTTCTTC. Amino acid sequence: CASSGGDNEQFF.